This TCR beta chain was retrieved from a study of shared clonotypes between healthy human individuals. About this clone itself: Its antigen remains unknown.

General observations from the study: Enrolling few donors narrowed the genetic and exposure-history diversity that was represented.

With 0 bases clipped from V and 3 bases from J, the junction kept 6 bases outside the gene matches. This CDR3 contains 16 residues. The V gene's germline CDR1 is MNHEY and CDR2 SMNVEV (reference sequence). CD45RO-negative, CCR7-positively selected cells formed the naive CD8 fraction, excluding terminally differentiated effector memory CD45RA+ cells. TCRdb keeps only in-frame clones here, not all; method: immunoSEQ multiplex PCR. The sample shows about 2 million clones, approximately 94% of them seen only once. Material for sequencing was naive CD8+ T cells sorted from blood. The source of this sequence is a man younger than 35 in good health. The genes are TRBV27 and TRBJ2-7; 9 bases agree with TRBD1. The CDR3 DNA reads TGTGCCAGCAGTTTATCGCCACAGGGGGCAGTCTACGAGCAGTACTTC. Its protein product is CASSLSPQGAVYEQYF.